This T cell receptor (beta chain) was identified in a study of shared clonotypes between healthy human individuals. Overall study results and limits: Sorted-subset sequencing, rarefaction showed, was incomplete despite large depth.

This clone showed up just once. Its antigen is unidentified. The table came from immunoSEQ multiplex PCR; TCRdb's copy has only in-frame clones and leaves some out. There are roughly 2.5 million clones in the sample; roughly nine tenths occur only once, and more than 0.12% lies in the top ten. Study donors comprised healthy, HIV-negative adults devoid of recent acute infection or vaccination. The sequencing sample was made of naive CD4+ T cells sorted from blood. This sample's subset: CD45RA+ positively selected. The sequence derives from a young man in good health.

In nucleotides, the CDR3 is TGTGCCAGCAGTCCTAGCGGGGCCTACAATGAGCAGTTCTTC. Translation gives CASSPSGAYNEQFF. The V gene is TRBV11-2, the J gene TRBJ2-1; the match to TRBD2 covers 9 bases. V gave up 6 bases and J gave up 2 bases; unmatched junction bases: 2. The CDR3 runs to 14 residues. Germline loops: CDR1 SGHAT, CDR2 FQNNGV.